Following are 5 T cell receptor beta chains from one sample sequenced in a study of PD-1 blockade in classical Hodgkin lymphoma. Sequencing used immunoSEQ multiplex PCR; TCRdb keeps in-frame clones, though not all of them. The repertoire includes roughly 30,000 clones, about 86% of them detected once, and around 0.79% sits in the top ten. Time point described: cycle 4 day 1 (C4D1), after 5 to 7 weeks of nivolumab. Exposure to brentuximab vedotin varied, and each patient had relapsed following autologous stem cell transplantation. The CD4+ T cells used were purified from thawed PBMCs through magnetic negative selection. The specimen comprised CD4+ T cells from blood, sampled before the fourth cycle of nivolumab. Every receptor here comes from a human donor with classical Hodgkin lymphoma.

The chain recombines TRBV19 with TRBJ1-2; 10 bases fit TRBD1. CDR1 is LNHDA, CDR2 SQIVND, per germline (reference sequence). This CDR3 has 17 amino acids. The junction had 16 bases not matched to a gene; V was cut back by 6 bases and J by 6 bases. CDR3 protein: CASRITGTGARGNGYTF. The CDR3 DNA sequence: TGTGCCAGTAGAATTACCGGGACAGGGGCGCGCGGAAATGGCTACACCTTC.

The chain couples TRBV2 to TRBJ1-4; no definite D call. Trimming pared 7 bases from V and 0 bases from J, leaving 15 bases between. Germline CDR1 reads SNHLY; CDR2 reads FYNNEI. There are 16 residues in the CDR3. CDR3 amino acids: CASIGPRVATNEKLFF. CDR3 DNA sequence: TGTGCCAGCATTGGGCCCCGCGTTGCAACTAATGAAAAACTGTTTTTT.

This clone has only one observation. The V call is TRBV7-2, the J call TRBJ1-1, with D unresolved. This CDR3 has 14 amino acids. Germline V gene lookup returns CDR1 SGHTA and CDR2 FQGNSA. V shed 5 bases and J shed 7 bases, with 17 bases lying between them. DNA for the CDR3: TGTGCCAGCAGCATTAGTCCCGTCGCGGGTGAAGCTTTCTTT. It is translated as CASSISPVAGEAFF.

The genes are TRBV7-9 and TRBJ1-1; D gene unclear. Germline CDR1 is SEHNR and CDR2 is FQNEAQ (reference sequence). The CDR3 length is 14 residues. V lost 2 bases, J lost 0 bases, and 7 bases lay in between. The DNA for the CDR3 is TGTGCCAGCAGCTTAAGGGCAATGAACACTGAAGCTTTCTTT. It codes for CASSLRAMNTEAFF.

V and J are TRBV2 and TRBJ1-4, with TRBD1 identical over 11 bases. V dropped 5 bases and J dropped 7; count of bases not matched to a gene: 6. The CDR3 sequence is 15 residues long. CDR1 SNHLY and CDR2 FYNNEI come from the germline V gene. The CDR3 reads CASSSTGTGGEKLFF. The CDR3 nucleotides read TGTGCCAGCAGTTCAACCGGGACAGGGGGTGAAAAACTGTTTTTT.